This entry describes one TCR beta chain. PCR involved 60 Vbeta and 13 Jbeta primers. The protocol was immunoSEQ multiplex PCR, while the TCRdb copy is restricted to in-frame clones and leaves out a portion. The sample lists 110,000 to 150,000 clones, roughly 76% seen once, with about 1.2% in the top ten. This specimen belongs to a study of cytomegalovirus exposure and HLA in healthy donors. Trimming removed 7 bases at V and 7 bases at J, with 28 bases between. Germline CDR1 WSHSY, CDR2 SAAADI. CDR3 length: 18 residues. Material for sequencing was PBMCs. This receptor was obtained from a female donor in good health and CMV-seronegative. The chain recombines TRBV10-2 with TRBJ1-4; perhaps TRBD1 as D (6 bases). CDR3 sequence: CASTRGGRMSGLSEKLFF. In DNA form, the CDR3 reads TGCGCCAGCACTAGGGGGGGCAGGATGTCTGGCTTAAGTGAAAAACTGTTTTTT.